The 28 T cell receptor beta chains in this list originate from one sample, sequenced in a study of cytomegalovirus exposure and HLA in healthy donors. It was with 60 Vbeta and 13 Jbeta primers that the PCR ran. The protocol was immunoSEQ multiplex PCR, while the TCRdb copy is restricted to in-frame clones and leaves out a portion. This sample has 190,000 or so clones, with around three quarters found just once. The sample was PBMCs. The receptors stem from a boy younger than 18 in good health and CMV-seronegative.

The chain combines TRBV2 with TRBJ2-5; weak D call: TRBD2 (6 bases). Germline CDR1 SNHLY, CDR2 FYNNEI. CDR3 length: 13 amino acids. Trimming left V 6 bases short and J 5 bases short, with 13 bases between. The CDR3 reads CASSGGVWETQYF. DNA for the CDR3: TGTGCCAGCAGCGGAGGGGTCTGGGAGACCCAGTACTTC.

V gene TRBV4-3 combines with J gene TRBJ2-1; 9 nucleotides align to TRBD1. Germline V gene data show CDR1 as LGHNA and CDR2 as YSLEER. The CDR3 length is 16 residues. V lost 3 bases and J lost 5; bases outside the gene matches: 8. DNA for the CDR3: TGCGCCAGCAGCCATGACCCCGGGACAGGGAACAATGAGCAGTTCTTC. Its translation is CASSHDPGTGNNEQFF.

CDR3 bases: TGTGCCAGCCCATCCACGGTATGTCAGCCCCAGCATTTT. Protein product: CASPSTVCQPQHF. This sequence joins TRBV13 and TRBJ1-5; D is unclear. The germline V gene has CDR1 PRHDT and CDR2 FYEKMQ (reference sequence). Trimming stripped 8 bases from V and 6 bases from J, with 14 bases between. The CDR3 is 13 amino acids.

There are a few counts of this clone. The genes are TRBV7-9 and TRBJ2-5; 15 nucleotides line up with TRBD2. The length of the CDR3 is 17 residues. Germline values: CDR1 SEHNR, CDR2 FQNEAQ (reference sequence). The trim removed 4 bases at V and 2 bases at J, leaving 5 bases unmatched. The CDR3 DNA reads TGTGCCAGCAGCTCCACTGGACTAGCGGGGGGGCAAGAGACCCAGTACTTC. Its protein product is CASSSTGLAGGQETQYF.

CDR3 amino acids: CASNSYGQATGELFF. Written as DNA, the CDR3 is TGTGCCAGCAATTCCTACGGACAGGCCACCGGGGAGCTGTTTTTT. The rearrangement uses TRBV6-6 and TRBJ2-2; 7 bases are a match to TRBD1. The CDR3 contains 15 residues. Germline V gives CDR1 MNHNY, CDR2 SVGAGI (reference sequence). With V trimmed by 7 bases and J by 4 bases, 9 bases remained unmatched.

This chain connects TRBV10-2 to TRBJ1-2; D gene uncertain. The CDR3 loop spans 11 amino acids. CDR1 is WSHSY, CDR2 SAAADI, per germline. V was pared by 6 bases and J by 5 bases, with 7 bases between. CDR3 nucleotides: TGCGCCAGCAGGACTGATTATGGCTACACCTTC. Translated: CASRTDYGYTF.

This chain links TRBV9 with TRBJ2-1; 7 positions agree with TRBD2. Germline V CDR1 and CDR2: SGDLS, YYNGEE. The CDR3 covers 17 residues. V lost 4 bases and J lost 2; bases outside the gene matches: 12. The CDR3 is CASSPTQGLGPYNEQFF. Written as DNA, the CDR3 is TGTGCCAGCAGCCCCACGCAAGGACTAGGTCCCTACAATGAGCAGTTCTTC.

V and J are TRBV7-9 and TRBJ2-7; D remains unclear. Deletions cut 1 base from V and 2 bases from J, with 12 bases between. CDR3 length: 15 residues. The germline gives CDR1 SEHNR, CDR2 FQNEAQ (reference sequence). This CDR3 reads CASSLDRVPTYEQYF. The CDR3 nucleotides are TGTGCCAGCAGCTTAGACAGAGTCCCTACCTACGAGCAGTACTTC.

This chain joins TRBV27 and TRBJ1-2, with 8 bases lining up with TRBD1. The ends lost 3 bases at V and 1 base at J; junction bases unmatched: 7. Per the germline V gene, CDR1 is MNHEY and CDR2 is SMNVEV (reference sequence). The CDR3 has 16 residues. In nucleotides, the CDR3 is TGTGCCAGCAGTTTTGCTTCAGGGGGCGGTAACTATGGCTACACCTTC. It is translated as CASSFASGGGNYGYTF.

The chain has TRBV25-1 and TRBJ2-7, with D uncertain. The CDR3 runs 15 residues. Trimming shortened V by 2 bases and J by 0 bases, and 11 bases separated the two germline ends. Germline V gives CDR1 MGHDK, CDR2 SYGVNS. This CDR3 reads CASSEDRRSSYEQYF. For the CDR3, the DNA is TGTGCCAGCAGTGAAGATAGACGGAGCTCCTACGAGCAGTACTTC.

The rearrangement joins TRBV19 to TRBJ1-4; a possible D gene is TRBD1 (6 bases). V lost 4 bases to trimming and J lost 7 bases, with 25 bases between them. The CDR3 loop spans 18 amino acids. CDR1 is LNHDA, CDR2 SQIVND, per germline (reference sequence). CDR3 sequence: CASSTGQIRQNYREKLFF. The CDR3 region has the DNA TGTGCCAGTAGTACGGGACAAATAAGACAGAACTACCGTGAAAAACTGTTTTTT.

This clone has a single count. The rearrangement links TRBV7-9 to TRBJ1-2; D perhaps matches TRBD1 (5 bases). The germline V gene encodes CDR1 SEHNR and CDR2 FQNEAQ (reference sequence). This CDR3 spans 14 amino acids. Between the trimmed V and J ends, which lost 5 bases and 2 bases, there was a span of 12 bases. The CDR3 loop reads CASSESGGNYGYTF. In nucleotides, the CDR3 is TGTGCCAGCAGCGAAAGCGGGGGGAACTATGGCTACACCTTC.

The chain uses TRBV30 and TRBJ2-3, with a tentative D call TRBD2 (5 bases). The V gene's germline CDR1 is GTSNPN and CDR2 SVGIG (reference sequence). This CDR3 comprises 15 residues. Trimming pared 3 bases from V and 3 bases from J, leaving 16 bases between. The CDR3, as DNA: TGTGCCTGGAGCCGTGGTGTGGACTTGACAGATACGCAGTATTTT. Amino acid sequence: CAWSRGVDLTDTQYF.

In DNA, the CDR3 is TGTGCCTACGAAATCCCCACGGGGGGTGGACGAGGAACTGAAGCTTTCTTT. This sequence encodes CAYEIPTGGGRGTEAFF. The rearrangement uses TRBV5-8 and TRBJ1-1, with D possibly being TRBD1 (5 bases). This CDR3 comprises 17 residues. Trimming took off 10 bases at V and 5 bases at J, with 30 bases between the two ends. CDR1 and CDR2 from the germline V gene are SGHTS and YDEGEE. Variable domain in full (rest from reference TRBV5-8 and TRBJ1-1): EAGVTQSPTHLIKTRGQQATLRCSPISGHTSVYWYQQALGLGLQFLLWYDEGEERNRGNFPPRFSGRQFPNYSSELNVNALELEDSALYLCAYEIPTGGGRGTEAFFGQGTRLTVV.

This CDR3 is CASSTLGVTSGANTGELFF. The CDR3, as DNA: TGTGCCAGTAGTACCCTTGGGGTTACTAGCGGGGCGAACACCGGGGAGCTGTTTTTT. V usage is TRBV19 and J usage is TRBJ2-2; TRBD2 agrees at 10 bases. This CDR3 region has 19 residues. The germline V gene has CDR1 LNHDA and CDR2 SQIVND (reference sequence). J lost 0 bases, V lost 4 bases, and 11 bases had no gene match.

The genes are TRBV10-3 and TRBJ1-2; TRBD1 matches 10 bases. Trimming took 9 bases from V and 3 from J; bases not matched to a gene: 7. The CDR3 spans 14 residues. The V gene's germline CDR1 is ENHRY and CDR2 SYGVKD. The CDR3 spells CAIQRQGADYGYTF. The CDR3 DNA reads TGTGCCATTCAGCGACAGGGGGCGGACTATGGCTACACCTTC.

The rearrangement links TRBV6-5 to TRBJ1-1; the D gene is possibly TRBD1 (6 bases). Germline V CDR1 and CDR2: MNHEY, SVGAGI. This CDR3 is 15 amino acids long. Deletions cut 5 bases from V and 1 base from J, with 14 bases between. The CDR3 spells CASSRPNRENTEAFF. CDR3 in DNA: TGTGCCAGCAGTCGCCCGAACAGGGAGAACACTGAAGCTTTCTTT.

V usage is TRBV2 and J usage is TRBJ1-6; 9 bases fit TRBD1. J gave up 9 bases and V 6 bases, and 12 bases lay outside the gene matches. The CDR3 contains 16 residues. In germline, CDR1 is SNHLY, CDR2 FYNNEI. The CDR3 protein is CASRPPGQGFSSPLHF. In DNA form, the CDR3 reads TGTGCCAGCAGACCTCCGGGACAGGGTTTTTCTTCACCCCTCCACTTT.

The J gene is TRBJ2-2, the V gene TRBV10-3, with 11 positions matching TRBD2. The germline CDR1 and CDR2 sequences are ENHRY and SYGVKD. Unmatched junction bases numbered 7, after V lost 4 bases and J lost 0 bases. CDR3 length: 18 amino acids. CDR3 coding DNA: TGTGCCATCAGTGCGCTCCTACTAGCGGGAGCGAACACCGGGGAGCTGTTTTTT. Translated: CAISALLLAGANTGELFF.

The chain recombines TRBV30 with TRBJ1-2, with TRBD1 as a possible D gene (5 bases). CDR3 length equals 12 residues. V lost 0 bases, J lost 12 bases, and 14 bases lay in between. From germline, CDR1 is GTSNPN and CDR2 SVGIG (reference sequence). CDR3 residues: CAWSVPAGPNTF. As DNA, the CDR3 is TGTGCCTGGAGTGTCCCCGCAGGGCCTAACACCTTC.

The rearrangement links TRBV19 to TRBJ2-7; 11 bases are shared with TRBD2. Trimming cost V 7 bases and J 4 bases; bases outside gene matches: 6. Germline assignment: CDR1 LNHDA and CDR2 SQIVND (reference sequence). This CDR3 has 14 residues. CDR3 residues: CASKALAGEYEQYF. The CDR3 DNA follows: TGTGCCAGTAAGGCACTAGCGGGAGAATACGAGCAGTACTTC. Full variable domain (missing parts from reference TRBV19 and TRBJ2-7): DGGITQSPKYLFRKEGQNVTLSCEQNLNHDAMYWYRQDPGQGLRLIYYSQIVNDFQKGDIAEGYSVSREKKESFPLTVTSAQKNPTAFYLCASKALAGEYEQYFGPGTRLTVT.

The chain carries TRBV27 and TRBJ1-3; TRBD1 is a possible D gene (6 bases). Looked up from germline, CDR1 is MNHEY and CDR2 is SMNVEV (reference sequence). The CDR3 consists of 17 residues. V was pared by 5 bases and J by 0 bases, with 17 bases between. The CDR3 is CASSPRGGLTSGNTIYF. DNA for the CDR3: TGTGCCAGCAGTCCCAGGGGCGGATTAACCTCTGGAAACACCATATATTTT.

The chain uses TRBV9 and TRBJ1-1, with a possible D match to TRBD1 (5 bases). The CDR3 covers 13 residues. The germline gives CDR1 SGDLS, CDR2 YYNGEE. Between the trimmed V and J ends, which lost 4 bases and 1 base, there was a span of 8 bases. CDR3 sequence (DNA): TGTGCCAGCAGCCACGACAGGAACACTGAAGCTTTCTTT. Translated: CASSHDRNTEAFF.

The rearrangement links TRBV30 to TRBJ2-7, with 9 bases matching TRBD2. The germline gives CDR1 GTSNPN, CDR2 SVGIG (reference sequence). V lost 4 bases, J lost 3 bases, and 1 base stayed unmatched. This CDR3 is 12 amino acids long. The CDR3 loop reads CAWKTSGYEQYF. The CDR3 nucleotides are TGTGCCTGGAAGACTAGCGGCTACGAGCAGTACTTC.

The rearrangement joins TRBV19 to TRBJ1-6, with D perhaps TRBD1 (6 bases). V gave up 1 base and J gave up 4 bases, with 8 bases separating them. Germline V lookup: CDR1 LNHDA, CDR2 SQIVND (reference sequence). The CDR3 is 15 amino acids. CDR3: CASSIGGGYNSPLHF. CDR3 bases: TGTGCCAGTAGTATAGGAGGGGGATATAATTCACCCCTCCACTTT.

The chain couples TRBV6-5 to TRBJ2-3, with 9 bases fitting TRBD2. The V and J ends lost 6 bases and 1 base, in that order; junction bases with no gene match: 5. This CDR3 has 15 amino acids. Germline V gene lookup returns CDR1 MNHEY and CDR2 SVGAGI. The CDR3 sequence: CASRSPSGGTDTQYF. The CDR3 region has the DNA TGTGCCAGCAGGTCGCCTAGCGGGGGCACAGATACGCAGTATTTT.

This clone has only a few counts. The chain carries TRBV19 and TRBJ1-2, with 7 bases identical to TRBD1. Per the germline V gene, CDR1 is LNHDA and CDR2 is SQIVND (reference sequence). There are 13 residues in the CDR3. V dropped 7 bases and J dropped 4; count of bases not matched to a gene: 6. The CDR3 sequence is CASTRQGGYGYTF. Written as DNA, the CDR3 is TGTGCCAGTACGAGGCAGGGGGGCTATGGCTACACCTTC.

The V and J genes are TRBV5-1 and TRBJ2-2; 9 bases agree with TRBD1. This CDR3 is 14 amino acids long. From germline, CDR1 is SGHRS and CDR2 YFSETQ. V lost 4 bases and J lost 7; bases outside the gene matches: 5. The CDR3 nucleotides read TGCGCCAGCAGCGGGGGACAGGGAGGCGGGGAGCTGTTTTTT. It yields the protein CASSGGQGGGELFF.